This T cell receptor (beta chain) was profiled in a study of blood T cell repertoires in COVID-19. Study at large: Samples taken during acute and convalescent COVID-19 were collected in the United States, Italy and Spain. The analysed material was cDNA or gDNA that came from T cells, B-cell-depleted T cells, or PBMCs.

The authors' processing: Amplification of reference gene primers provided the estimated nucleated cell counts. Libraries were prepared by immunoSEQ multiplex PCR; TCRdb keeps only in-frame clonotypes and omits some of them. The V and J calls and clone size are taken from that table; D and trimming were inferred from the DNA. The top ten hold around 8.2% of the sample, which has 140,000 or so clones, 80% to 85% seen once. The sample consisted of peripheral blood. The clonotype originates from a human donor in a cohort sampled during active COVID-19.

The CDR3 sequence: CASSLAVGGGETQYF. CDR3 sequence (DNA): TGTGCCAGCAGCTTAGCGGTCGGGGGTGGGGAGACCCAGTACTTC. V gene TRBV7-9 combines with J gene TRBJ2-5, with a tentative D call TRBD2 (6 bases). Germline V gives CDR1 SEHNR, CDR2 FQNEAQ (reference sequence). V was trimmed by 0 bases and J by 5 bases, leaving 13 bases between them. This CDR3 is built from 15 residues.